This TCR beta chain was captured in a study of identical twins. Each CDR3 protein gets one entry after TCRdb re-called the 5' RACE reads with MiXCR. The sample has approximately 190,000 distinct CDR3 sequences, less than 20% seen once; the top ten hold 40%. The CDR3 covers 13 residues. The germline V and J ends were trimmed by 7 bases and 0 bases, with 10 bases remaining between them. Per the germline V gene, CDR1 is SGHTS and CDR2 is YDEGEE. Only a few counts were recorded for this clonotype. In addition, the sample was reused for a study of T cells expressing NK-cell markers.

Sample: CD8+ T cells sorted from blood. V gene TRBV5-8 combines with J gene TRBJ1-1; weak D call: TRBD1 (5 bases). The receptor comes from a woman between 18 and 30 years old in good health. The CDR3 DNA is TGTGCCAGCCGGGGGGTAATGAACACTGAAGCTTTCTTT. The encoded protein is CASRGVMNTEAFF.